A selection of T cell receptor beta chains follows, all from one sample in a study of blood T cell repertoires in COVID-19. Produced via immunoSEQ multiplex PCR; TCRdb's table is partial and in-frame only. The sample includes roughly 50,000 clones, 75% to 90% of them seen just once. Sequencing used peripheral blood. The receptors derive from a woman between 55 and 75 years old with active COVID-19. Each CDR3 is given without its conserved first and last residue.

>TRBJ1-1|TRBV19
ASSKRTGGIGNTEAF
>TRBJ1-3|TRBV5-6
ASSWGGQAPRLSGNTIY
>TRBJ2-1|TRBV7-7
ASSSQGGGPGGVGKDEQF
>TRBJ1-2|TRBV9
ASSVDQGAGGYT
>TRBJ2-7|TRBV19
ASSIGDRGLWEQY
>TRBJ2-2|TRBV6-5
ASRGANTGELF
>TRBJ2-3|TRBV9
ASSAGGASTDTQY
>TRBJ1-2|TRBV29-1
SVDLYGYT
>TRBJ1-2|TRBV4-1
ASSQEGGASGYT
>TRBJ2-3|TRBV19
ASSRAGTSGGTDTQY
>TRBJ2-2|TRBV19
ASSQGASDTGELF
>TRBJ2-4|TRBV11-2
ASSLVGGGLAKNIQY
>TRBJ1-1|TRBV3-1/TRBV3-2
ASSRLLNTEAF
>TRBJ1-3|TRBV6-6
ASSSGQSNSGNTIY
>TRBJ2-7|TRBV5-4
ASNLRGGEQY
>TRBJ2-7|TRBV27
ASRTGTGEQY